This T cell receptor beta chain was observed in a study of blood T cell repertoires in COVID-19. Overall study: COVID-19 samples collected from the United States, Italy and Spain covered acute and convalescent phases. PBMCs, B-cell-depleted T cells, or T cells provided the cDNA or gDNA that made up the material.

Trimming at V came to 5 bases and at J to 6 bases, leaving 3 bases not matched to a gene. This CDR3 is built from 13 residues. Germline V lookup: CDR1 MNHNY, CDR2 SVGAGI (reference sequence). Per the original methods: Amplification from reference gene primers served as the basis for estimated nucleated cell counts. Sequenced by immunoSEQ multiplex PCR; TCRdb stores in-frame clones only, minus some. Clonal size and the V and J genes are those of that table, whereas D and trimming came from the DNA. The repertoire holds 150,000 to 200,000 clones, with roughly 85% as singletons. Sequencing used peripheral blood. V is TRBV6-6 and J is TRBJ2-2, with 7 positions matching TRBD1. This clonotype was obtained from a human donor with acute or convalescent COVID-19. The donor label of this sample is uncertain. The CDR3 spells CASSPQGAGELFF. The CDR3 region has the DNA TGTGCCAGCAGTCCTCAGGGGGCCGGGGAGCTGTTTTTT.